The source of this T cell receptor (beta chain) is a study of OX40 agonist ivuxolimab in advanced cancers. Sequencing used immunoSEQ multiplex PCR; TCRdb keeps in-frame clones, though not all of them. There are about 24,000 clones in the sample; 84% occur only once, and around 15% lies in the top ten. Trimming took 2 bases from V and 2 from J; bases not matched to a gene: 4. The V gene's germline CDR1 is LGHNT and CDR2 FRNRAP. There are 16 residues in the CDR3. This receptor was identified in an adult with an advanced solid tumor such as melanoma, head and neck, liver or kidney cancer. The V and J genes are TRBV12-5 and TRBJ2-5; 11 nucleotides agree with TRBD1. This specimen consisted of CD4+ or CD8+ T cells sorted from blood, obtained in a trial of the OX40 agonist ivuxolimab. CDR3 sequence (DNA): TGTGCTAGTGGTTTGTTAGGGACAGGGGGACAAGAGACCCAGTACTTC. Encoded protein: CASGLLGTGGQETQYF.